A selection of T cell receptor beta chains follows, all from one sample in a study of CD8+CD57+ T cells in acquired aplastic anemia. TCRdb re-called the reads through MiXCR, storing one row per CDR3 protein. The sample carries some 120,000 distinct CDR3 sequences, 48% recorded once. The sequenced sample consisted of sorted CD4+, CD8+, or CD8+CD57+ T cells (not recorded which) from PBMCs. These receptor sequences come from a human donor in good health, serving as a control. Each CDR3 is given with its conserved first and last residue. The order of the fields is clone size, D gene, V gene, J gene, CDR3 protein, CDR3 DNA. D genes are given only for firm matches. For some rows the clone size is stated as once, few or many, or as a class when expanded; others skip it.

.	.	TRBV7-9	TRBJ2-5	CASSLVGAFRGTQYF	TGTGCCAGCAGCTTAGTGGGGGCCTTTCGGGGGACCCAGTACTTC
many	TRBD1	TRBV29-1	TRBJ1-1	CSAQNLDRGFTEAFF	TGCAGCGCGCAGAATCTAGACAGGGGGTTCACTGAAGCTTTCTTT
.	TRBD2	TRBV7-2	TRBJ2-7	CASSLDGGAYEQYF	TGTGCCAGCAGCTTAGACGGGGGGGCCTACGAGCAGTACTTC
.	.	TRBV19	TRBJ1-2	CASKIDGSNYGFTF	TGTGCCAGTAAGATCGACGGCTCTAACTATGGCTTCACCTTC
.	.	TRBV20-1	TRBJ2-1	CSASPSGSNEQFF	TGCAGTGCTAGTCCTTCGGGGTCCAATGAGCAGTTCTTC
.	TRBD2	TRBV29-1	TRBJ2-4	CSVRGLAGGSKNIQYF	TGCAGCGTCAGGGGACTAGCGGGGGGGTCCAAAAACATTCAGTACTTC
.	.	TRBV9	TRBJ2-1	CASSVAGAYEQFF	TGTGCCAGCAGCGTAGCGGGTGCGTATGAGCAGTTCTTC
few	TRBD1	TRBV2	TRBJ2-6	CASSRDRVTGANVLTF	TGTGCCAGCAGCCGGGACAGGGTAACGGGGGCCAACGTCCTGACTTTC
.	.	TRBV19	TRBJ1-6	CASSIRRANSPLHF	TGTGCCAGTAGTATTAGGAGGGCGAATTCACCCCTCCACTTT
.	TRBD2	TRBV6-5	TRBJ2-5	CASSYSGGTYQETQYF	TGTGCCAGCAGTTACTCGGGGGGGACGTACCAAGAGACCCAGTACTTC
many	.	TRBV6-2/TRBV6-3	TRBJ1-2	CASSYHVGIRTGGYTF	TGTGCCAGCAGTTACCACGTAGGGATCCGCACGGGAGGCTACACCTTC
once	.	TRBV29-1	TRBJ1-3	CSELIGNTIYF	TGCAGCGAATTGATCGGAAACACCATATATTTT
.	.	TRBV20-1	TRBJ1-6	CSAIDRTSYNSPLHF	TGCAGTGCTATTGACAGGACGTCCTATAATTCACCCCTCCACTTT
.	TRBD2	TRBV24-1	TRBJ2-2	CATMASGGPTGELFF	TGTGCCACCATGGCTAGCGGGGGCCCCACCGGGGAGCTGTTTTTT
.	.	TRBV19	TRBJ1-1	CASSRQPEAFF	TGTGCCAGTAGCCGACAGCCTGAAGCTTTCTTT
.	.	TRBV24-1	TRBJ2-7	CATTGRVKDEQYF	TGTGCCACCACAGGCAGGGTAAAGGACGAGCAGTACTTC
.	TRBD2	TRBV27	TRBJ2-7	CASSPSGSSYEQYF	TGTGCCAGCAGTCCTAGCGGGAGTTCCTACGAGCAGTACTTC
many	.	TRBV19	TRBJ1-1	CASSIPENTEAFF	TGTGCCAGTAGTATACCTGAGAACACTGAAGCTTTCTTT
many	.	TRBV7-6	TRBJ1-2	CASSRQAWDGYTF	TGTGCCAGCAGCCGACAGGCCTGGGATGGCTACACCTTC
.	.	TRBV4-3	TRBJ2-7	CASSQEISGHYEQYF	TGCGCCAGCAGCCAAGAGATATCCGGCCACTACGAGCAGTACTTC
.	TRBD2	TRBV5-1	TRBJ2-7	CASSLAGSGGAYEQYF	TGCGCCAGCAGCTTGGCTGGTAGCGGGGGGGCCTACGAGCAGTACTTC
many	.	TRBV5-1	TRBJ1-6	CASSLADGAYNSPLHF	TGCGCCAGCAGCTTGGCCGACGGGGCGTATAATTCACCCCTCCACTTT
few	.	TRBV15	TRBJ2-5	CATSRDRLGTQYF	TGTGCCACCAGCAGAGACCGCTTGGGGACCCAGTACTTC
few	.	TRBV5-1	TRBJ2-5	CASSWEETGVRQETQYF	TGCGCCAGCAGTTGGGAAGAGACAGGAGTCCGACAAGAGACCCAGTACTTC
.	.	TRBV2	TRBJ2-6	CASSKSGASVLTF	TGTGCCAGCAGTAAGTCAGGGGCCAGCGTCCTGACTTTC
many	.	TRBV20-1	TRBJ1-5	CSASPRGVSQPQHF	TGCAGTGCTAGTCCCCGGGGGGTGAGTCAGCCCCAGCATTTT
many	TRBD2	TRBV7-2	TRBJ2-5	CASSRAGTRKETQYF	TGTGCCAGCAGCCGGGCCGGGACTAGAAAAGAGACCCAGTACTTC
many	.	TRBV3-1	TRBJ2-5	CASSQVSGGKETQYF	TGTGCCAGCAGCCAAGTCAGCGGAGGGAAAGAGACCCAGTACTTC
many	TRBD2	TRBV12-3/TRBV12-4	TRBJ2-3	CASSLRAGGPTDTQYF	TGTGCCAGCAGTTTAAGGGCGGGGGGGCCCACAGATACGCAGTATTTT
.	TRBD2	TRBV20-1	TRBJ2-1	CSARDSTSGGYNEQFF	TGCAGTGCTAGAGACTCCACTAGCGGGGGGTACAATGAGCAGTTCTTC
.	.	TRBV5-5	TRBJ2-3	CASSSLAADTQYF	TGTGCCAGCAGCTCGTTAGCGGCAGATACGCAGTATTTT
.	TRBD1	TRBV7-4	TRBJ1-1	CASTLTGYTEAFF	TGTGCCAGCACCCTGACAGGGTACACTGAAGCTTTCTTT
.	.	TRBV19	TRBJ1-1	CASSLGGDYTEAFF	TGTGCCAGTAGTCTTGGTGGGGATTACACTGAAGCTTTCTTT
.	.	TRBV15	TRBJ1-2	CATRPGRGVYGYTF	TGTGCCACCAGACCGGGACGGGGAGTCTATGGCTACACCTTC
many	.	TRBV9	TRBJ2-3	CASSVVGRRLDTQYF	TGTGCCAGCAGCGTAGTCGGCCGCCGCTTAGATACGCAGTATTTT
once	TRBD1	TRBV7-2	TRBJ1-5	CASSSGQGRQPQHF	TGTGCCAGCAGCTCCGGACAGGGAAGACAGCCCCAGCATTTT
.	TRBD1	TRBV19	TRBJ1-2	CASSTTGATNYGYTF	TGTGCCAGTAGCACGACAGGGGCCACTAACTATGGCTACACCTTC
.	TRBD2	TRBV29-1	TRBJ2-7	CSVGTSGGRGIFYEQYF	TGCAGCGTTGGAACTAGCGGGGGGCGAGGGATCTTCTACGAGCAGTACTTC
.	.	TRBV2	TRBJ1-1	CASSDLGEAFF	TGTGCCAGCAGTGATCTGGGTGAAGCTTTCTTT
.	.	TRBV10-3	TRBJ2-3	CALSGHWADTQYF	TGTGCCCTCAGTGGGCATTGGGCGGATACGCAGTATTTT
.	.	TRBV20-1	TRBJ2-5	CSARGHQETQYF	TGCAGTGCTAGGGGACATCAAGAGACCCAGTACTTC
few	.	TRBV12-3/TRBV12-4	TRBJ1-5	CASSPQEAGNQPQHF	TGTGCCAGCAGCCCTCAGGAGGCGGGCAATCAGCCCCAGCATTTT